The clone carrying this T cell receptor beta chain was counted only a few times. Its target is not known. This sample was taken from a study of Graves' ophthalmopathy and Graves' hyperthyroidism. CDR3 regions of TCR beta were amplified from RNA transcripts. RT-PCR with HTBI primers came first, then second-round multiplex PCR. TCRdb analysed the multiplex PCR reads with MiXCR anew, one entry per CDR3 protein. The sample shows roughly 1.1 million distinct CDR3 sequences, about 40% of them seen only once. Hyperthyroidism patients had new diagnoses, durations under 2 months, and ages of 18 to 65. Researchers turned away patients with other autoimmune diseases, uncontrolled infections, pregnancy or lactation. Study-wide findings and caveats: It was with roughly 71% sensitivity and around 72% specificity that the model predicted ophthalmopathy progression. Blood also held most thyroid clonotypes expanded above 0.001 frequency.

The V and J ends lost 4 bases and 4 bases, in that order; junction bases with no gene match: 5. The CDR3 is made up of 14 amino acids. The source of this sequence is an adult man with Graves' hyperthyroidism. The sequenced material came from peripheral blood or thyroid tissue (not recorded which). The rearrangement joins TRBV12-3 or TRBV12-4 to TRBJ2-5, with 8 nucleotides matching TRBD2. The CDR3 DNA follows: TGTGCCAGCAGTTCGGCTAGCGGGTTAGAGACCCAGTACTTC. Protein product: CASSSASGLETQYF.